This T cell receptor (beta chain) was retrieved from a study of T cells in Graves' hyperthyroidism and ophthalmopathy. V lost 1 base and J lost 3, with 12 bases in between. This CDR3 has 15 residues. CDR1 is LGHNA and CDR2 is YSLEER in the germline V gene. RNA transcripts gave rise to amplified TCR beta CDR3 regions. First-round RT-PCR targeting the TCR CDR3 was performed with the HTBI primer set. MiXCR, run by TCRdb on the multiplex PCR reads, gives a single entry per CDR3 protein. Here the sample spans approximately 610,000 distinct CDR3 sequences, roughly 14% being singletons. This clonotype was counted many times. As yet, its antigen is unknown. Points from the study as a whole: The majority of expanded thyroid clonotypes above 0.001 also appeared in blood.

The chain has TRBV4-3 and TRBJ1-1; D unclear. Specimen: blood. The clonotype was recovered from a woman between 40 and 50 years old with Graves' ophthalmopathy. The chain's CDR3 is CASSQGTGSDTEAFF. Written as DNA, the CDR3 is TGCGCCAGCAGCCAAGGAACCGGGTCGGACACTGAAGCTTTCTTT.